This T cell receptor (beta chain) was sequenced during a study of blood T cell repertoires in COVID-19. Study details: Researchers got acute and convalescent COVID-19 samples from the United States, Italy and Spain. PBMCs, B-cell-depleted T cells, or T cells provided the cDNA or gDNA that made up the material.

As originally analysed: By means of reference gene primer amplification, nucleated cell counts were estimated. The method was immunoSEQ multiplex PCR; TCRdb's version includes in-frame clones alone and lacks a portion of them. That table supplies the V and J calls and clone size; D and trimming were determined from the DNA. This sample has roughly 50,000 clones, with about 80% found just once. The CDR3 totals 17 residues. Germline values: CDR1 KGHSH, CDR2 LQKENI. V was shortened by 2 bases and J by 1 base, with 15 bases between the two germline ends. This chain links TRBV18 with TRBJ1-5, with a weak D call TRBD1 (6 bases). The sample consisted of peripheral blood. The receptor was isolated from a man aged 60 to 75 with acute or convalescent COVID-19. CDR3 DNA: TGTGCCAGCTCACCAATTGGGGGCCCCCAGAGCAATCAGCCCCAGCATTTT. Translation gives CASSPIGGPQSNQPQHF.